This entry lists 18 T cell receptor beta chains sequenced from one sample in a study of blood T cell repertoires in COVID-19. Sequenced by immunoSEQ multiplex PCR; TCRdb stores in-frame clones only, minus some. The table shows 300,000 to 450,000 clones, with around 87% occurring only once. Sequencing used PBMCs or T cells enriched from blood (not recorded which). These receptors all stem from a man aged 40-49 years in a cohort exposed to, infected with or recovered from COVID-19 (not recorded which).

The genes are TRBV18 and TRBJ2-7; 9 nucleotides line up with TRBD1. In germline, CDR1 is KGHSH, CDR2 LQKENI. The CDR3 has 15 residues. Trimming at V came to 3 bases and at J to 3 bases, leaving 6 bases not matched to a gene. CDR3 nucleotide sequence: TGTGCCAGCTCACCTACCGGGACAGGGAACTACGAGCAGTACTTC. Amino acid sequence: CASSPTGTGNYEQYF.

This clone showed up just once. The chain has TRBV7-8 and TRBJ2-1; D may be TRBD1 (6 bases). The CDR3 has 16 residues. The V gene's germline CDR1 is SGHVS and CDR2 FQNEAQ. V was trimmed by 6 bases and J by 1 base, leaving 16 bases between them. The CDR3, as DNA: TGTGCCAGCAGAGGGGGAAGGGGTCGATCCTACAATGAGCAGTTCTTC. As protein: CASRGGRGRSYNEQFF.

The V gene is TRBV6-1, the J gene TRBJ1-2; D is perhaps TRBD1 (5 bases). The CDR3 contains 13 residues. The V end was cut by 3 bases, the J end by 6 bases, with 11 bases between. Germline loops: CDR1 MNHNS, CDR2 SASEGT. CDR3 loop: CASSDYSRDGYTF. DNA of the CDR3: TGTGCCAGCAGTGATTATAGCAGGGATGGCTACACCTTC.

The J gene is TRBJ1-3, the V gene TRBV5-1, with 7 bases that match TRBD1. The ends lost 4 bases at V and 2 bases at J; junction bases unmatched: 0. The CDR3 extends over 13 amino acids. Looked up from germline, CDR1 is SGHRS and CDR2 is YFSETQ. The chain's CDR3 is CASSDRAGNTIYF. The CDR3 DNA follows: TGCGCCAGCAGCGACAGGGCTGGAAACACCATATATTTT.

The chain joins TRBV18 to TRBJ1-4; no clear D. The length of the CDR3 is 15 residues. CDR1 is KGHSH, CDR2 LQKENI, per germline. Trimming stripped 5 bases from V and 2 bases from J, with 12 bases between. The CDR3 DNA reads TGTGCCAGCTCAATCTTAGGAGGGACTAATGAAAAACTGTTTTTT. The encoded protein is CASSILGGTNEKLFF.

The V call is TRBV2, the J call TRBJ1-5, with D unclear. This CDR3 comprises 15 residues. Per germline, CDR1 SNHLY and CDR2 FYNNEI. Between the trimmed V and J ends, which lost 1 base and 0 bases, there was a span of 7 bases. The CDR3 loop is CASSEENYSNQPQHF. CDR3 DNA: TGTGCCAGCAGTGAAGAGAACTATAGCAATCAGCCCCAGCATTTT.

Here the CDR3 reads CAISGQQNTEAFF. The CDR3 DNA is TGTGCCATCAGTGGACAGCAGAACACTGAAGCTTTCTTT. J is TRBJ1-1 and V is TRBV10-3; a weak D match, TRBD1 (5 bases). Germline V gene data show CDR1 as ENHRY and CDR2 as SYGVKD. The CDR3 extends over 13 amino acids. The germline V and J ends were trimmed by 4 bases and 1 base, with 7 bases remaining between them.

V and J are TRBV7-9 and TRBJ2-7; D is uncertain. V was pared by 5 bases and J by 7 bases, with 12 bases between. The V gene's germline CDR1 is SEHNR and CDR2 FQNEAQ (reference sequence). This CDR3 has 12 amino acids. This CDR3 is CASSPAPGEQYF. The CDR3 nucleotides read TGTGCCAGCAGCCCCGCTCCAGGAGAGCAGTACTTC. Together with reference TRBV7-9 and TRBJ2-7, the CDR3 gives the full variable domain: DTGVSQNPRHKITKRGQNVTFRCDPISEHNRLYWYRQTLGQGPEFLTYFQNEAQLEKSRLLSDRFSAERPKGSFSTLEIQRTEQGDSAMYLCASSPAPGEQYFGPGTRLTVT.

This chain joins TRBV6-2 or TRBV6-3 and TRBJ2-3, with 10 positions matching TRBD1. The germline gives CDR1 MNHEY, CDR2 SVGEGT. The CDR3 spans 16 residues. The ends lost 2 bases at V and 2 bases at J; junction bases unmatched: 4. The CDR3 nucleotides read TGTGCCAGCAGTTACACCGGGACAGGGGTCACAGATACGCAGTATTTT. Protein: CASSYTGTGVTDTQYF.

The V and J genes are TRBV6-2 or TRBV6-3 and TRBJ1-5; 10 bases are a match to TRBD1. The CDR3 length is 14 residues. Germline V gene lookup returns CDR1 MNHEY and CDR2 SVGEGT. J gave up 5 bases and V 6 bases, and 4 bases lay outside the gene matches. The CDR3 is CASSPTGGHQPQHF. CDR3 DNA: TGTGCCAGCAGCCCGACAGGGGGCCATCAGCCCCAGCATTTT.

V usage is TRBV4-1 and J usage is TRBJ2-3; D gene ambiguous. This CDR3 has 13 residues. Germline CDR1 MGHRA, CDR2 YSYEKL. Trimming shortened V by 1 base and J by 7 bases, and 9 bases separated the two germline ends. CDR3 in DNA: TGCGCCAGCAGCCAAGGAGGCCTCAATACGCAGTATTTT. It encodes CASSQGGLNTQYF.

The rearrangement uses TRBV10-3 and TRBJ2-1, with 11 bases that match TRBD2. V dropped 10 bases and J dropped 5; count of bases not matched to a gene: 7. The germline CDR1 and CDR2 sequences are ENHRY and SYGVKD. The CDR3 is 14 residues long. The CDR3: CATNPGLADNEQFF. The DNA of the CDR3 is TGTGCCACCAATCCGGGACTAGCGGACAATGAGCAGTTCTTC.

The CDR3 is CASRQDRGRTEAFF. For the CDR3, the DNA is TGCGCCAGCCGACAGGACAGGGGGCGAACTGAAGCTTTCTTT. The chain uses TRBV5-1 and TRBJ1-1, with 11 bases aligning to TRBD1. CDR1 and CDR2 from the germline V gene are SGHRS and YFSETQ. There are 14 residues in the CDR3. V trimming: 7 bases; J trimming: 5 bases; junction bases outside the gene matches: 7.

This clone was recorded only once. The V call is TRBV11-2, the J call TRBJ1-5; 9 bases agree with TRBD1. Germline CDR1 and CDR2: SGHAT and FQNNGV. Losses at the gene ends were 5 bases for V and 4 bases for J; bases not matched to a gene: 3. This CDR3 has 14 amino acids. The CDR3 here is CASSPGTGNQPQHF. The CDR3 region has the DNA TGTGCCAGCAGCCCGGGGACAGGGAATCAGCCCCAGCATTTT.

The chain couples TRBV3-1 (or the pseudogene TRBV3-2) to TRBJ1-4, with 7 bases fitting TRBD1. The CDR3 extends over 12 amino acids. From germline, CDR1 is LGHDT and CDR2 YNNKEL (reference sequence). J lost 7 bases, V lost 4 bases, and 0 bases had no gene match. The CDR3 spells CASSRDSEKLFF. The CDR3 DNA is TGTGCCAGCAGCCGGGACAGTGAAAAACTGTTTTTT.

This sequence joins TRBV4-2 and TRBJ2-3; TRBD2 might be the D (6 bases). Germline lookup yields CDR1 LGHNA and CDR2 YNFKEQ. The V end lost 3 bases, the J end lost 0 bases, and 10 bases lay between the germline ends. The CDR3 consists of 15 residues. Here the CDR3 DNA reads TGTGCCAGCAGCCACGGACTACCTAGCACAGATACGCAGTATTTT. Its protein is CASSHGLPSTDTQYF.

The CDR3 DNA sequence: TGTGCCAGCTCACCAGCCCCGGGACAGGCGTACGAGCAGTACTTC. Translated: CASSPAPGQAYEQYF. The chain has TRBV18 and TRBJ2-7; 8 bases fit TRBD1. Trimming at V came to 2 bases and at J to 4 bases, leaving 7 bases not matched to a gene. The CDR3 sequence is 15 residues long. The V gene's germline CDR1 is KGHSH and CDR2 LQKENI.

This clone was counted many times. This rearrangement joins TRBV3-1 (or the pseudogene TRBV3-2) to TRBJ1-2, with D tentatively TRBD1 (6 bases). With 2 bases removed from V and 7 bases from J, the gap between germline ends came to 17 bases. This CDR3 region has 15 residues. CDR1 LGHDT and CDR2 YNNKEL come from the germline V gene (reference sequence). In DNA form, the CDR3 reads TGTGCCAGCAGCCAAACCCTAAGACAGGTCGGTGGCTACACCTTC. It is translated as CASSQTLRQVGGYTF.